These 3 T cell receptor beta chains were all obtained from the same sample, sequenced in a study of T cells in Graves' hyperthyroidism and ophthalmopathy. Researchers amplified the TCR beta CDR3 regions from RNA transcripts. The primer set for the first-round RT-PCR of the TCR CDR3 was HTBI. TCRdb re-called the multiplex PCR reads with MiXCR, one entry per CDR3 protein. The data contain 500,000 or so distinct CDR3 sequences, roughly 15% of them singletons. Sequenced: blood. All receptors come from a woman between 18 and 30 years old with Graves' ophthalmopathy.

The J gene is TRBJ2-1, the V gene TRBV11-2; D may be TRBD1 or TRBD2 (6 bases each). This CDR3 is built from 17 residues. Germline V gives CDR1 SGHAT, CDR2 FQNNGV. V lost 0 bases, J lost 9 bases, and 21 bases lay in between. CDR3 DNA sequence: TGTGCCAGCAGCTTAGATTCGCGGGACACCTCCGGCGGTGAGCAGTTCTTC. Amino acid sequence: CASSLDSRDTSGGEQFF.

This clonotype was seen many times. J is TRBJ1-1 and V is TRBV5-1; 8 nucleotides agree with TRBD1. The CDR3 loop spans 15 amino acids. V shed 3 bases, J shed 0 bases, and the junction held 4 bases outside the gene matches. From germline, CDR1 is SGHRS and CDR2 YFSETQ. The CDR3 coding sequence is TGCGCCAGCAGCTCCCGGACAGGGATGAACACTGAAGCTTTCTTT. It is translated as CASSSRTGMNTEAFF.

This clonotype was seen many times. The chain has TRBV7-2 and TRBJ1-3; D gene ambiguous. The V end lost 2 bases, the J end lost 0 bases, and 11 bases lay between the germline ends. Germline V gene sequence: CDR1 SGHTA, CDR2 FQGNSA. The CDR3 totals 16 residues. The CDR3 bases are TGTGCCAGCAGCTTAACCTCGCGGAGCTCTGGAAACACCATATATTTT. This sequence encodes CASSLTSRSSGNTIYF.